This T cell receptor beta chain came from a study of T cells expressing NK-cell markers. TCRdb processed the 5' RACE reads again and assigns one entry to each CDR3 protein, with no DNA. The sample totals a few hundred thousand distinct CDR3 sequences. The CDR3 totals 15 residues. The germline gives CDR1 GTSNPN, CDR2 SVGIG (reference sequence). The chain joins TRBV30 to TRBJ1-1; TCRdb names TRBD1, which stays unverified in the absence of DNA. The TCR sequence derives from a man in his late teens or twenties in good health. Sample: blood T cells: a sorted CD56 or NKG2C T cell subset, CD4+ or CD8+ T cells, or bulk PBMC T cells (not recorded which). The chain's CDR3 is CAWSPRDRGNTEAFF. Drawing the rest from reference TRBV30 and TRBJ1-1, the complete variable domain is SQTIHQWPATLVQPVGSPLSLECTVEGTSNPNLYWYRQAAGRGLQLLFYSVGIGQISSEVPQNLSASRPQDRQFILSSKKLLLSDSGFYLCAWSPRDRGNTEAFFGQGTRLTVV.